The rows below give T cell receptor beta chains drawn from one sample of a study of T cell clonotyping in hematopoietic cell transplantation. Some clones are missing from TCRdb's copy, which holds only in-frame ones; the method was immunoSEQ multiplex PCR. The sample holds about 770 clones, just over 50% seen once. This specimen consisted of peripheral blood mononuclear cells, obtained before stem cell transplant. The receptors originated from a man aged 50-60 years with myelofibrosis. Some clones in this sample may be carry-over from other donors' samples. Each CDR3 is given with its conserved first and last residue. A D gene is named only where the DNA matches it firmly. Part of the rows lack a size; the others show once, few, many or a class for expanded clones.

v_call,d_call,j_call,clone_size,cdr3_nt,cdr3_aa
TRBV30,.,TRBJ1-3,.,TGTGCCTGGACTAACAGGGATTCGGGAAACACCATATATTTT,CAWTNRDSGNTIYF
TRBV30,TRBD1,TRBJ2-5,.,TGTGCCTGGAGCAAAACCAGGGGGCAGGGGACCCAGTACTTC,CAWSKTRGQGTQYF
TRBV7-8,.,TRBJ2-5,.,TGTGCCAGCAGCTCGCCGGGGGACGGCCGGGAGACCCAGTACTTC,CASSSPGDGRETQYF
TRBV30,.,TRBJ1-1,.,TGTGCCTGGAGTCACGACACGGGGCCTGAAGCTTTCTTT,CAWSHDTGPEAFF
TRBV30,TRBD2,TRBJ2-7,.,TGTGCCTGGAGGGGTGGGGCTAGCGGGATCGAGCAGTACTTC,CAWRGGASGIEQYF
TRBV6-4,TRBD2,TRBJ2-1,.,TGTGCCAGCAGTGACAGAGGCGGCGGGAGGGATGAGCAGTTCTTC,CASSDRGGGRDEQFF
TRBV18,.,TRBJ2-7,.,TGTGCCAGCTCACCCACGGGACGGGCTGACGAGCAGTACTTC,CASSPTGRADEQYF
TRBV7-6,.,TRBJ1-6,.,TGTGCCAGCAGCTTAACTGACACGGATTCACCCCTCCACTTT,CASSLTDTDSPLHF
TRBV6-1,TRBD1,TRBJ1-1,.,TGTGCCAGCAGGACAGGGGAGGGCACTGAAGCTTTCTTT,CASRTGEGTEAFF
TRBV4-3,.,TRBJ2-7,.,TGCGCCAGCAGCCAAGGTTACGGGAGCCACTACGAGCAGTACTTC,CASSQGYGSHYEQYF
TRBV7-6,.,TRBJ1-2,.,TGTGCCAGCAGCTTGGGGGGCAACTATGGCTACACCTTC,CASSLGGNYGYTF
TRBV30,.,TRBJ2-1,.,TGTGCCTGGAGCTTTAACGATGATGAGCAGTTCTTC,CAWSFNDDEQFF
TRBV9,TRBD1,TRBJ2-7,.,TGTGCCAGCAGCTCACAGGGGGCGTACGAGCAGTACTTC,CASSSQGAYEQYF
TRBV27,.,TRBJ1-5,.,TGTGCCAGCAGTTTATCCCGCGGAGCAGGCCAGCCCCAGCATTTT,CASSLSRGAGQPQHF
TRBV7-8,.,TRBJ1-2,.,TGTGCCAGCAGCTTCGGCCTCTACGACGGCTACACCTTC,CASSFGLYDGYTF
TRBV27,.,TRBJ1-2,once,TGTGCCAGCAGTATAGAGGGGGGCTATGGCTACACCTTC,CASSIEGGYGYTF
TRBV30,TRBD1,TRBJ1-1,.,TGTGCCTGGGGACAGGGCGCTGAAGCTTTCTTT,CAWGQGAEAFF
TRBV10-3,.,TRBJ2-7,once,TGTGCCATCAGTGAGTCCGCGACAGGCCCCTACGAGCAGTACTTC,CAISESATGPYEQYF
TRBV29-1,.,TRBJ2-6,once,TGCAGCGTTGGGGGGCCAGGGGCGGGTGGGGCCAACGTCCTGACTTTC,CSVGGPGAGGANVLTF
TRBV29-1,.,TRBJ2-5,.,TGCAGCGTTGAGGGAGAGACCCAGTACTTC,CSVEGETQYF
TRBV30,.,TRBJ2-3,.,TGTGCCTGGAGTGTGGGCAGGGGACCAGATACGCAGTATTTT,CAWSVGRGPDTQYF
TRBV30,TRBD1,TRBJ1-2,.,TGTGCCTGGATGGGACAGATTAACTATGGCTACACCTTC,CAWMGQINYGYTF
TRBV30,.,TRBJ2-7,once,TGTGCCTGGAGTGTACGTGGGAAAGTAATTTCCCACGAGCAGTACTTC,CAWSVRGKVISHEQYF
TRBV19,.,TRBJ2-7,.,TGTGCCAGTAGTATTACCACAGGAGTTTTTAGCGAGCAGTACTTC,CASSITTGVFSEQYF
TRBV6-5,.,TRBJ1-5,.,TGTGCCAGCAGTTATGTGGGGAATCAGCCCCAGCATTTT,CASSYVGNQPQHF
TRBV4-1,.,TRBJ2-5,.,TGCGCCAGCAGCCAAGGACGGCATCAAGAGACCCAGTACTTC,CASSQGRHQETQYF
TRBV5-1,.,TRBJ1-5,once,TGCGCCAGCAGCTTGCCGATCGAACAGCCCCAGCATTTT,CASSLPIEQPQHF
TRBV27,TRBD2,TRBJ2-5,.,TGTGCCAGCAGTTCACTAGCGGCCCGGGAGACCCAGTACTTC,CASSSLAARETQYF
TRBV25-1,TRBD1,TRBJ2-7,.,TGTGCCAGCAGTGCCCGGGACAGCCCCTACGAGCAGTACTTC,CASSARDSPYEQYF
TRBV5-1,TRBD2,TRBJ2-7,.,TGCGCCAGCAGCTTGGGCGGGAGGGCCGTCCACGAGCAGTACTTC,CASSLGGRAVHEQYF
TRBV30,.,TRBJ1-5,.,TGTGCCTGGAGTCCGGACTTCGATCAGCCCCAGCATTTT,CAWSPDFDQPQHF
TRBV7-9,.,TRBJ1-5,few,TGTGCCAGCAGCTGGAATCAGCCCCAGCATTTT,CASSWNQPQHF
TRBV29-1,TRBD1,TRBJ1-5,few,TGCAGCGTTGATGTGAGGGACAGACAATTCAATCAGCCCCAGCATTTT,CSVDVRDRQFNQPQHF
TRBV30,.,TRBJ2-7,once,TGTGCCTGGAGGCCCGGCGGCGAGCAGTACTTC,CAWRPGGEQYF
TRBV6-5,TRBD2,TRBJ2-5,large,TGTGCCAGCAGTTACCCCAGCGGGGAGGGGACGGAGACCCAGTACTTC,CASSYPSGEGTETQYF
TRBV4-2,.,TRBJ2-6,few,TGTGCCAGCAGCCAAGAGTCCGTCAGGTCCGCCAACGTCCTGACTTTC,CASSQESVRSANVLTF
TRBV5-1,TRBD1,TRBJ2-3,few,TGCGCCAGCAGCGAGGGACAGGGTACAGATACGCAGTATTTT,CASSEGQGTDTQYF
TRBV30,.,TRBJ2-3,.,TGTGCCTGGAGTGTACTCGGGCGGGCAGATACGCAGTATTTT,CAWSVLGRADTQYF
TRBV28,.,TRBJ1-2,.,TGTGCCAGCAGTTTTGTCCAGATAGACGGCTATGGCTACACCTTC,CASSFVQIDGYGYTF
TRBV29-1,.,TRBJ1-5,.,TGCAGCGTTGCCCACTCCCGAGACCTTTATCAGCCCCAGCATTTT,CSVAHSRDLYQPQHF
TRBV6-5,.,TRBJ2-4,.,TGTGCCAGCAGGGAGACATCAAAACATTCCATTCAGTACTTC,CASRETSKHSIQYF
TRBV9,.,TRBJ2-5,.,TGTGCCAGCAGCTCCGAGGGGCTTTTTGAGACCCAGTACTTC,CASSSEGLFETQYF
TRBV25-1,TRBD1,TRBJ2-5,.,TGTGCCAGCAGTGAAGGAAACCACAGGGGAGAGACCCAGTACTTC,CASSEGNHRGETQYF
TRBV29-1,.,TRBJ1-2,.,TGCAGCGTTGAGAGTCAGCCCAACTATGGCTACACCTTC,CSVESQPNYGYTF
TRBV7-2,.,TRBJ2-3,.,TGTGCCAGCAGCTTAGGTGACTATGCTACGCAGTATTTT,CASSLGDYATQYF
TRBV2,.,TRBJ2-7,.,TGTGCCAGCAGTTGGACGGAGGACGAGCAGTACTTC,CASSWTEDEQYF
TRBV6-5,.,TRBJ2-7,few,TGTGCCAGCAGTTTAGACAGCGATAAGCAGTACTTC,CASSLDSDKQYF
TRBV30,.,TRBJ1-1,.,TGTGCCTGGGGGAGACAGTCCCACACTGAAGCTTTCTTT,CAWGRQSHTEAFF
TRBV29-1,TRBD2,TRBJ2-3,.,TGCAGCGTCGCACTAGCGGGGGGAAACACAGATACGCAGTATTTT,CSVALAGGNTDTQYF
TRBV5-6,.,TRBJ2-1,.,TGTGCCAGCAGCCTAGGGACCTCTAATGAGCAGTTCTTC,CASSLGTSNEQFF
TRBV30,.,TRBJ1-5,few,TGTGCCTGGAGTAAGGGGCCCGGAGGCAATCAGCCCCAGCATTTT,CAWSKGPGGNQPQHF
TRBV2,.,TRBJ1-6,.,TGTGCCAGCAGTGAAATCGCGATGAATTCACCCCTCCACTTT,CASSEIAMNSPLHF
TRBV29-1,TRBD2,TRBJ2-1,few,TGCAGCGTTGAAGACACGGGACTAGCTGCCAATGAGCAGTTCTTC,CSVEDTGLAANEQFF
TRBV28,.,TRBJ1-4,.,TGTGCCAGCAGTCCCACGGGCAGTCAGGGTGAAAAACTGTTTTTT,CASSPTGSQGEKLFF
TRBV7-9,TRBD1,TRBJ2-7,.,TGTGCCAGCAGCTTAGAAGGGACAGGGCCCGAGCAGTACTTC,CASSLEGTGPEQYF
TRBV27,.,TRBJ2-7,few,TGTGCCAGCAGTTCGGTAGGGTACGAGCAGTACTTC,CASSSVGYEQYF
TRBV4-3,.,TRBJ1-2,few,TGCGCCAGCAGCCAAGAGACAGGATTATATGGCTACACCTTC,CASSQETGLYGYTF
TRBV30,.,TRBJ2-1,.,TGTGCCTGGAGCGACAGACTATCGGAGCAGTTCTTC,CAWSDRLSEQFF
TRBV9,TRBD1,TRBJ1-1,few,TGTGCCGGCGGACAGGGTATGAACACTGAAGCTTTCTTT,CAGGQGMNTEAFF
TRBV7-9,.,TRBJ1-5,.,TGTGCCAGCAGCTCAACCCGGCAGGGAGACGGTCAGCCCCAGCATTTT,CASSSTRQGDGQPQHF